The 8 T cell receptor beta chains reported below all come from one sample, sequenced in a study of T cell responses to AZD1222 COVID-19 vaccine. Only in-frame clones appear in the TCRdb table, and some are missing; sequencing was by immunoSEQ multiplex PCR. The sample shows about 100,000 clones, around nine tenths of them seen only once. The sequences come from peripheral blood, collected on day 0 of AZD1222 vaccination. Receptors originate from an adult in good health.

The chain joins TRBV7-9 to TRBJ1-5, with TRBD1 matching 8 bases. Trimming took 4 bases from V and 5 from J; bases not matched to a gene: 1. Germline loops: CDR1 SEHNR, CDR2 FQNEAQ (reference sequence). The CDR3 is made up of 13 amino acids. CDR3 in DNA: TGTGCCAGCAGCTCGACAGGGGATCAGCCCCAGCATTTT. Residues: CASSSTGDQPQHF.

Only one count was recorded for this clone. V is TRBV5-1 and J is TRBJ1-3; D not resolved. Trimming took 1 base from V and 0 from J, leaving 5 bases between them. Germline CDR1 and CDR2: SGHRS and YFSETQ. The CDR3 covers 14 residues. CDR3 in DNA: TGCGCCAGCAGCTTGACAGTCTCTGGAAACACCATATATTTT. This encodes CASSLTVSGNTIYF. The full variable domain, with the rest looked up from reference TRBV5-1 and TRBJ1-3, is KAGVTQTPRYLIKTRGQQVTLSCSPISGHRSVSWYQQTPGQGLQFLFEYFSETQRNKGNFPGRFSGRQFSNSRSEMNVSTLELGDSALYLCASSLTVSGNTIYFGEGSWLTVV.

V usage is TRBV4-3 and J usage is TRBJ2-1, with 7 bases that match TRBD1. Per germline, CDR1 LGHNA and CDR2 YSLEER. The V segment lost 1 base and the J segment 14 bases; nucleotides outside the gene matches: 5. This CDR3 region has 12 residues. CDR3 DNA sequence: TGCGCCAGCAGCCAAGCAGGGGGTCGGAAGTTCTTC. It specifies CASSQAGGRKFF.

The chain combines TRBV5-1 with TRBJ2-5; 9 positions match TRBD1. After removal of 0 bases from V and 7 bases from J, the junction contained 10 bases not matched to a gene. The CDR3 runs to 16 residues. Germline CDR1 reads SGHRS; CDR2 reads YFSETQ. CDR3 protein: CASSLVIGTGIGTQYF. CDR3 DNA sequence: TGCGCCAGCAGCTTGGTTATCGGGACAGGGATTGGGACCCAGTACTTC.

This clone showed up just once. The V call is TRBV15, the J call TRBJ2-7, with TRBD1 as a possible D gene (6 bases). This CDR3 spans 17 amino acids. Trimming stripped 0 bases from V and 7 bases from J, with 22 bases between. The germline gives CDR1 LNHNV, CDR2 YYDKDF (reference sequence). In DNA, the CDR3 is TGTGCCACCAGCAGAGATCCGTGGGGGCCCGAGGAGGAAGAGCAGTACTTC. It encodes CATSRDPWGPEEEEQYF. Based on the CDR3 plus reference TRBV15 and TRBJ2-7, the full variable domain is DAMVIQNPRYQVTQFGKPVTLSCSQTLNHNVMYWYQQKSSQAPKLLFHYYDKDFNNEADTPDNFQSRRPNTSFCFLDIRSPGLGDTAMYLCATSRDPWGPEEEEQYFGPGTRLTVT.

The rearrangement uses TRBV3-1 (or the pseudogene TRBV3-2) and TRBJ1-2; 9 bases are shared with TRBD1. V dropped 1 base and J dropped 8; count of bases not matched to a gene: 5. From germline, CDR1 is LGHDT and CDR2 YNNKEL (reference sequence). CDR3 length: 14 amino acids. The CDR3 region has the DNA TGTGCCAGCAGCCAAGGACAGGGGGAACGCGGCTACACCTTC. As protein: CASSQGQGERGYTF.

The J gene is TRBJ1-6, the V gene TRBV6-5; a possible D gene is TRBD1 (6 bases). V was cut by 4 bases and J by 5 bases, with 9 bases left in between. There are 14 residues in the CDR3. The germline CDR1 and CDR2 sequences are MNHEY and SVGAGI. The CDR3, as DNA: TGTGCCAGCAGTTCCCAGGGGAATAATTCACCCCTCCACTTT. It translates to CASSSQGNNSPLHF.

The chain combines TRBV6-4 with TRBJ2-1; 11 bases align to TRBD2. Germline values: CDR1 MRHNA, CDR2 SNTAGT. This CDR3 is 15 amino acids long. J lost 6 bases, V lost 6 bases, and 7 bases had no gene match. In DNA form, the CDR3 reads TGTGCCAGCAGCCTACTAGCGGGAGTGTCCAATGAGCAGTTCTTC. Translated: CASSLLAGVSNEQFF.